Following are 21 T cell receptor beta chains from one sample sequenced in a study of T cell responses to AZD1222 COVID-19 vaccine. TCRdb's copy holds only in-frame clones and misses some; the assay was immunoSEQ multiplex PCR. The sample records 110,000 to 150,000 clones, more than 90% being singletons. The sequencing here drew on peripheral blood, taken on day 0 of AZD1222 vaccination. These TCRs come from an adult in good health.

V gene TRBV4-1 combines with J gene TRBJ2-2, with D unclear. V was trimmed by 0 bases and J by 5 bases, leaving 7 bases between them. This CDR3 has 14 residues. The germline V gene encodes CDR1 MGHRA and CDR2 YSYEKL. The CDR3: CASSQDPRTGELFF. CDR3 DNA: TGCGCCAGCAGCCAAGACCCGAGAACCGGGGAGCTGTTTTTT.

CDR3 coding DNA: TGTGCCTGGAGTGTAGCATCACCCAGGGGGCAGAAATTAGGCAAAAACATTCAGTACTTC. It is translated as CAWSVASPRGQKLGKNIQYF. The chain employs TRBV30 and TRBJ2-4, with 8 bases matching TRBD1. The V gene end was trimmed by 0 bases and the J gene end by 3 bases; junction bases not matched to a gene: 19. From germline, CDR1 is GTSNPN and CDR2 SVGIG (reference sequence). The length of the CDR3 is 20 residues.

This chain links TRBV29-1 with TRBJ1-2, with D maybe TRBD1 (5 bases). Trimming took 5 bases from V and 2 from J, leaving 15 bases between them. CDR1 is SQVTM, CDR2 ANQGSEA, per germline. There are 14 residues in the CDR3. This chain's CDR3 is CSVTPGPKNYGYTF. CDR3 DNA: TGCAGCGTTACACCGGGACCTAAGAACTATGGCTACACCTTC.

The CDR3 loop is CASSLRPGNTIYF. CDR3 DNA: TGTGCCAGCAGCTTGAGACCGGGAAACACCATATATTTT. The rearrangement links TRBV5-4 to TRBJ1-3; D ambiguous. The length of the CDR3 is 13 residues. Per the germline V gene, CDR1 is SGHNT and CDR2 is YYREEE (reference sequence). V lost 1 base and J 4 bases, leaving 6 bases between the germline ends.

The chain employs TRBV5-1 and TRBJ2-7, with 10 positions matching TRBD2. CDR3 length: 15 amino acids. The germline V gene encodes CDR1 SGHRS and CDR2 YFSETQ. The V and J ends lost 5 bases and 4 bases, in that order; junction bases with no gene match: 9. Here the CDR3 reads CASSPLAGEKYEQYF. DNA of the CDR3: TGCGCCAGCAGTCCCCTAGCGGGAGAGAAGTACGAGCAGTACTTC.

This chain joins TRBV2 and TRBJ2-7; 7 positions match TRBD2. V trimming: 1 base; J trimming: 3 bases; junction bases outside the gene matches: 6. The CDR3 sequence is 15 residues long. Germline CDR1 and CDR2: SNHLY and FYNNEI. In nucleotides, the CDR3 is TGTGCCAGCAGTGAAGTATCTGGCGGGGGCTACGAGCAGTACTTC. Its protein product is CASSEVSGGGYEQYF.

V gene TRBV28 combines with J gene TRBJ1-1, with D unresolved. Germline lookup yields CDR1 MDHEN and CDR2 SYDVKM. The length of the CDR3 is 15 residues. Trimming left V 5 bases short and J 4 bases short, with 17 bases between. The CDR3 sequence is CASSPPSGWGTEAFF. CDR3 nucleotide sequence: TGTGCCAGCAGTCCGCCCTCCGGTTGGGGCACTGAAGCTTTCTTT.

This clone occurred a few times. The rearrangement links TRBV4-2 to TRBJ1-2; 7 nucleotides match TRBD1. The V gene end was trimmed by 1 base and the J gene end by 0 bases; junction bases not matched to a gene: 2. Germline loops: CDR1 LGHNA, CDR2 YNFKEQ. CDR3 length: 15 amino acids. The CDR3 bases are TGTGCCAGCAGCCAAGGCAGGGGGGCTAACTATGGCTACACCTTC. It yields the protein CASSQGRGANYGYTF.

This chain joins TRBV6-5 and TRBJ2-1; maybe TRBD2 (5 bases). CDR1 MNHEY and CDR2 SVGAGI come from the germline V gene. Trimming shortened V by 7 bases and J by 5 bases, and 15 bases separated the two germline ends. The CDR3 consists of 14 residues. The DNA of the CDR3 is TGTGCCAGCACCCCACTTTGGGGAGACAATGAGCAGTTCTTC. Amino acids: CASTPLWGDNEQFF.

This sequence joins TRBV30 and TRBJ1-6; 8 bases line up with TRBD1. This CDR3 contains 20 residues. J lost 2 bases, V lost 2 bases, and 17 bases had no gene match. Germline lookup yields CDR1 GTSNPN and CDR2 SVGIG (reference sequence). CDR3 amino acids: CAWSPTDRGSFRTYNSPLHF. The CDR3 bases are TGTGCCTGGAGTCCTACTGACAGGGGAAGTTTTCGGACCTATAATTCACCCCTCCACTTT. Using reference TRBV30 and TRBJ1-6 for the parts outside the CDR3, the full variable domain is SQTIHQWPATLVQPVGSPLSLECTVEGTSNPNLYWYRQAAGRGLQLLFYSVGIGQISSEVPQNLSASRPQDRQFILSSKKLLLSDSGFYLCAWSPTDRGSFRTYNSPLHFGNGTRLTVT.

This chain connects TRBV5-1 to TRBJ2-3; 7 positions match TRBD2. Looked up from germline, CDR1 is SGHRS and CDR2 is YFSETQ. This CDR3 contains 16 residues. V shed 3 bases, J shed 9 bases, and the junction held 16 bases outside the gene matches. CDR3 protein: CASSSVALAGAGTQYF. The CDR3 DNA sequence: TGCGCCAGCAGCTCCGTGGCTTTGGCGGGAGCGGGCACGCAGTATTTT.

The chain carries TRBV11-3 and TRBJ2-5; 10 bases are shared with TRBD2. V gave up 1 base and J gave up 4 bases; unmatched junction bases: 0. Germline V gives CDR1 SGHNT, CDR2 YENEEA. The CDR3 sequence is 14 residues long. CDR3 amino acids: CASSLASGRETQYF. DNA for the CDR3: TGTGCCAGCAGCTTAGCTAGCGGGAGAGAGACCCAGTACTTC.

The chain is built from TRBV7-2 and TRBJ1-6; 8 positions match TRBD1. This CDR3 has 17 amino acids. Germline CDR1 is SGHTA and CDR2 is FQGNSA. The J segment lost 5 bases and the V segment lost 1 base, leaving 7 bases of the junction unmatched. CDR3 bases: TGTGCCAGCAGCTTAGTGGGGACAGGATGGAATAATTCACCCCTCCACTTT. It yields the protein CASSLVGTGWNNSPLHF.

CDR3 nucleotide sequence: TGCAGCGTTCGGGGGCCCCAAGAGACCCAGTACTTC. Protein: CSVRGPQETQYF. This chain uses TRBV29-1 with TRBJ2-5; the D call may be TRBD1 or TRBD2 (6 bases each). With 5 bases removed from V and 1 base from J, the gap between germline ends came to 8 bases. Germline V gives CDR1 SQVTM, CDR2 ANQGSEA. The length of the CDR3 is 12 residues.

The V and J genes are TRBV19 and TRBJ2-1; TRBD2 matches at 7 bases. The trim removed 7 bases at V and 7 bases at J, leaving 4 bases unmatched. CDR1 and CDR2 from the germline V gene are LNHDA and SQIVND (reference sequence). The CDR3 is made up of 12 amino acids. CDR3 DNA: TGTGCCAGTACTCGGGGAGGGAATGAGCAGTTCTTC. The encoded protein is CASTRGGNEQFF.

J is TRBJ2-5 and V is TRBV10-3; D is tentatively TRBD1 or TRBD2 (5 bases each). Trimming cost V 5 bases and J 2 bases, with 12 bases left between them. Looked up from germline, CDR1 is ENHRY and CDR2 is SYGVKD. This CDR3 is built from 14 residues. CDR3: CAISPRDVQETQYF. The CDR3 nucleotides are TGTGCCATCAGTCCCCGGGACGTGCAAGAGACCCAGTACTTC.

V usage is TRBV2 and J usage is TRBJ2-7, with D perhaps TRBD1 (8 bases). The CDR3 consists of 15 residues. CDR1 SNHLY and CDR2 FYNNEI come from the germline V gene. Trimming stripped 6 bases from V and 6 bases from J, with 21 bases between. The CDR3 sequence: CASRGGTGSLLEQYF. The CDR3 nucleotides are TGTGCCAGCAGGGGGGGGACAGGATCTCTACTCGAGCAGTACTTC.

This CDR3 is CASRDNNSPLHF. In DNA form, the CDR3 reads TGTGCCAGCAGGGACAATAATTCACCCCTCCACTTT. This rearrangement joins TRBV6-5 to TRBJ1-6; perhaps TRBD1 as D (5 bases). The CDR3 length is 12 residues. Germline CDR1 is MNHEY and CDR2 is SVGAGI. V shed 6 bases and J shed 5 bases, with 5 bases lying between them.

The rearrangement uses TRBV4-1 and TRBJ2-5; D is ambiguous. The CDR3 sequence is 13 residues long. Germline V gene data show CDR1 as MGHRA and CDR2 as YSYEKL. Trimming pared 0 bases from V and 5 bases from J, leaving 7 bases between. The CDR3 spells CASSQDLAETQYF. The CDR3 nucleotides read TGCGCCAGCAGCCAAGATCTGGCCGAGACCCAGTACTTC.

The chain couples TRBV9 to TRBJ2-3, with a tentative D call TRBD2 (5 bases). CDR1 is SGDLS and CDR2 is YYNGEE in the germline V gene. The CDR3 contains 13 residues. The ends were cut back, 2 bases at V and 6 bases at J, with 10 bases in the middle. This CDR3 is CASSVLTGDTQYF. CDR3 DNA sequence: TGTGCCAGCAGCGTCCTAACGGGGGATACGCAGTATTTT. The full variable domain, rest sourced from reference TRBV9 and TRBJ2-3, is DSGVTQTPKHLITATGQRVTLRCSPRSGDLSVYWYQQSLDQGLQFLIQYYNGEERAKGNILERFSAQQFPDLHSELNLSSLELGDSALYFCASSVLTGDTQYFGPGTRLTVL.

The V and J genes are TRBV5-6 and TRBJ1-5, with unresolved D. Germline V gene lookup returns CDR1 SGHDT and CDR2 YYEEEE. Trimming left V 4 bases short and J 2 bases short, with 10 bases between. CDR3 length: 14 amino acids. Here the CDR3 reads CASSHTGRNQPQHF. The CDR3 DNA reads TGTGCCAGCAGCCATACTGGCCGCAATCAGCCCCAGCATTTT.